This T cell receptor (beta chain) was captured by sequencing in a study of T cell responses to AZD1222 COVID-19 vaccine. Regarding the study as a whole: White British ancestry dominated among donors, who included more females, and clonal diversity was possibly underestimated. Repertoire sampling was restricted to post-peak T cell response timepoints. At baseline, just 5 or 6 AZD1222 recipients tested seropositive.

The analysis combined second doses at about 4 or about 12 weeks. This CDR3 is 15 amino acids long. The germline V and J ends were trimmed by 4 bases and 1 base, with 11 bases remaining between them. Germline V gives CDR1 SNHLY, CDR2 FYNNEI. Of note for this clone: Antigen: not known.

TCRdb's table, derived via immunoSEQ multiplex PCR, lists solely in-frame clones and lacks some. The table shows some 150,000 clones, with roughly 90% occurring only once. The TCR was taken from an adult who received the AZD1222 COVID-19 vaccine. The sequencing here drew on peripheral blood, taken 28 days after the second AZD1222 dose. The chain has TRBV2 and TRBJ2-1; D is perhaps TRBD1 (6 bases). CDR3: CASSGGRGSYNEQFF. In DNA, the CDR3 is TGTGCCAGCAGTGGCGGCAGGGGATCCTACAATGAGCAGTTCTTC.